The clone carrying this T cell receptor (beta chain) occurred a few times. Seattle participants joined during active infection and were tracked over time. This sample is part of a study of blood T cell repertoires in COVID-19. Study-level information: The United States, Italy and Spain supplied acute and convalescent COVID-19 samples. PBMCs, B-cell-depleted T cells, or T cells provided the cDNA or gDNA that made up the material.

Germline V CDR1 and CDR2: SQVTM, ANQGSEA. V was clipped by 2 bases and J by 8 bases; unmatched bases: 8. The CDR3 length is 13 residues. Authors' analysis steps: Scientists estimated how many nucleated cells there were by amplifying reference gene primers. The method was immunoSEQ multiplex PCR; TCRdb's version includes in-frame clones alone and lacks a portion of them. V, J and clone size are those of that table, while D and trimming were read from the DNA. The sample includes a few hundred thousand clones, 90% of them seen just once. Sequencing was performed on peripheral blood. This receptor was obtained from a woman aged 25 to 39 with COVID-19, enrolled during active disease. V gene TRBV29-1 combines with J gene TRBJ2-5, with 7 nucleotides matching TRBD1. The CDR3 DNA reads TGCAGCGTTGAACCCCAGGGGGAAAAAACCCAGTACTTC. Translated, it gives CSVEPQGEKTQYF.